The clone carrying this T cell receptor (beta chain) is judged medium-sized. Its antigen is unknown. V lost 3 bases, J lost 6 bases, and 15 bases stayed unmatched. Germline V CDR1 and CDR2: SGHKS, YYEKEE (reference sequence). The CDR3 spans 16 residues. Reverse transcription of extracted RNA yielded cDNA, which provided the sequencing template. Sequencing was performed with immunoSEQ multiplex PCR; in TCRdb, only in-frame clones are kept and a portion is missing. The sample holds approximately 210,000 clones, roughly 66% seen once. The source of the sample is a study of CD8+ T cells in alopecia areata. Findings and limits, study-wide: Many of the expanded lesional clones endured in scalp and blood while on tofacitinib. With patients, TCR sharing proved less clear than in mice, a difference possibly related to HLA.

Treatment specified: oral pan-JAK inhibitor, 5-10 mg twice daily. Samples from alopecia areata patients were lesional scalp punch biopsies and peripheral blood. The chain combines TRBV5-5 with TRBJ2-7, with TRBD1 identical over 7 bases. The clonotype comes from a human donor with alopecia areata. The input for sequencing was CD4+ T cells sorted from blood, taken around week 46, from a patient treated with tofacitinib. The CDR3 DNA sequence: TGTGCCAGCAGCTCCGACGTGCGGACAGGACCCCCCGAGCAGTACTTC. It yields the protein CASSSDVRTGPPEQYF.